This TCR beta chain was profiled in a study of monozygotic twins with inflammatory bowel disease. Study-wide points: No repertoire similarity difference was seen between concordant and discordant twins; power was possibly limited. Variability in patient repertoires may have come partly from differing immunosuppressive treatments.

Total RNA, at approximately 4,000 ng, went into every TCR library. TCRdb reworked the 5' RACE reads into one entry per CDR3 protein, no DNA. The listing contains 200,000 to 250,000 distinct CDR3 sequences. Germline values: CDR1 MGHDK, CDR2 SYGVNS. The CDR3 extends over 14 amino acids. Blood was drawn once per donor, and each sample measured 2 to 3 ml. In regard to this clonotype: What it recognizes is unknown.

Sequenced: blood. This receptor was obtained from a human donor with ulcerative colitis or Crohn's disease, or a healthy co-twin of an affected twin (not recorded which). V usage is TRBV25-1 and J usage is TRBJ2-1; lacking DNA, the TRBD1 call made by TCRdb goes unchecked. CDR3 residues: CASSEGGGYNEQFF. The whole variable domain, remainder taken from reference TRBV25-1 and TRBJ2-1, is EADIYQTPRYLVIGTGKKITLECSQTMGHDKMYWYQQDPGMELHLIHYSYGVNSTEKGDLSSESTVSRIRTEHFPLTLESARPSHTSQYLCASSEGGGYNEQFFGPGTRLTVL.